This TCR beta chain emerged from a study of control samples from healthy donors and cancer patients. The data were produced by immunoSEQ multiplex PCR, yet TCRdb's version contains in-frame clones alone and is incomplete. The sample includes some 190,000 clones, over 80% of them seen just once. This TCR was sampled from a man under 40 in good health. The sample was blood.

The CDR3 region has the DNA TGTGCCAGCAGCTTAGGGACGGCTAGCAATCAGCCCCAGCATTTT. Encoded protein: CASSLGTASNQPQHF. The chain employs TRBV7-9 and TRBJ1-5; D not resolved. The CDR3 totals 15 residues. Trimming removed 1 base at V and 0 bases at J, with 7 bases between. The germline V gene has CDR1 SEHNR and CDR2 FQNEAQ (reference sequence).